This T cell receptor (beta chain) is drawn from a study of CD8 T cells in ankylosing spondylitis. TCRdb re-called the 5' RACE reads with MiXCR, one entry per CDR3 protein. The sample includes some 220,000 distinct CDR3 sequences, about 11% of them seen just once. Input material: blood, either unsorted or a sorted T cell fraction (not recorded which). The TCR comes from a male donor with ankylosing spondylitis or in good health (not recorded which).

CDR3 loop: CASSPDLGTETQYF. The DNA of the CDR3 is TGTGCCAGCAGCCCGGACTTGGGGACGGAGACCCAGTACTTC. The chain combines TRBV5-5 with TRBJ2-5; tentatively, D is TRBD1 or TRBD2 (5 bases each). The CDR3 has 14 amino acids. Germline CDR1 SGHKS, CDR2 YYEKEE (reference sequence). Trimming left V 4 bases short and J 5 bases short, with 15 bases between.